Detailed here is one TCR beta chain. Using constant-segment primers, 5'RACE produced TCR alpha and TCR beta cDNA libraries carrying sample barcodes and UMIs. In TCRdb, the 5' RACE reads were re-called with MiXCR into one record per CDR3 protein. This sample has hundreds of thousands of distinct CDR3 sequences, with around a sixth found just once. The record originates from a study of T-cell memory formation after mild COVID-19. V was pared by 5 bases and J by 6 bases, with 22 bases between. From germline, CDR1 is SGHRS and CDR2 YFSETQ. The CDR3 totals 16 residues. The sequence came from an adult woman who had mild COVID-19 (a few samples of this study predate the infection). Cell type and time point are not known. Sequenced material: PBMCs or a T cell subset sorted from them (not recorded which). The gene calls are TRBV5-1 and TRBJ2-3; D not certain. CDR3 coding DNA: TGCGCCAGCAGTCTGGTCAGGTATGGTAGGGCGGATACGCAGTATTTT. Its translation: CASSLVRYGRADTQYF.